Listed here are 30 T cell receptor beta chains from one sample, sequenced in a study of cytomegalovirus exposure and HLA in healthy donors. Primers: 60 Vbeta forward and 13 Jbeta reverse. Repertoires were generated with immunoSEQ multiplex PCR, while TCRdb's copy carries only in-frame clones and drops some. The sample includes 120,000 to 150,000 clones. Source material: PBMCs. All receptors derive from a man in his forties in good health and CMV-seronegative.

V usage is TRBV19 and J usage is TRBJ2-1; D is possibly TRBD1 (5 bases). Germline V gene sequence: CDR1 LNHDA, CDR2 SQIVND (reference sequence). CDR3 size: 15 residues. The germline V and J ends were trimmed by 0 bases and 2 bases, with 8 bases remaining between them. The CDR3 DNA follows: TGTGCCAGTAGTATAGATCTAGGGGCCTACAATGAGCAGTTCTTC. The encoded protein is CASSIDLGAYNEQFF.

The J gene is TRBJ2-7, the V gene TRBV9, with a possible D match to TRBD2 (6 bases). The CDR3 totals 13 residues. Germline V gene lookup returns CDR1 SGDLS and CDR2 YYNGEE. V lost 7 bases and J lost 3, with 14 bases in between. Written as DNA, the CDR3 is TGTGCCAGCTCCCGGGGCGGGGACTACGAGCAGTACTTC. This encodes CASSRGGDYEQYF. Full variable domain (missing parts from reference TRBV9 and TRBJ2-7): DSGVTQTPKHLITATGQRVTLRCSPRSGDLSVYWYQQSLDQGLQFLIQYYNGEERAKGNILERFSAQQFPDLHSELNLSSLELGDSALYFCASSRGGDYEQYFGPGTRLTVT.

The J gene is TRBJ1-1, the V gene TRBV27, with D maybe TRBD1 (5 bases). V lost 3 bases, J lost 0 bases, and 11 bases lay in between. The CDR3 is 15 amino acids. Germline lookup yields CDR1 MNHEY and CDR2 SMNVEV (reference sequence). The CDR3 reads CASSFMGLMNTEAFF. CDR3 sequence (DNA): TGTGCCAGCAGTTTCATGGGACTAATGAACACTGAAGCTTTCTTT.

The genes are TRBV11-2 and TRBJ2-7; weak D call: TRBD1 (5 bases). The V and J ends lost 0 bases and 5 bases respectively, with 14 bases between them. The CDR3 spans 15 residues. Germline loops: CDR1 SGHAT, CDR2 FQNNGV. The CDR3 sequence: CASSLDRAGFHEQYF. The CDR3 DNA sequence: TGTGCCAGCAGCTTAGATCGGGCAGGGTTCCACGAGCAGTACTTC.

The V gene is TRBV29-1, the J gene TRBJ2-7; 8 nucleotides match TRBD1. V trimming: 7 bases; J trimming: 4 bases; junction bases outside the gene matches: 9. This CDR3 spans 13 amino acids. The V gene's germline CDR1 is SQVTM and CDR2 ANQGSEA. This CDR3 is CSAAGQAGYEQYF. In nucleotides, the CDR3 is TGCAGCGCTGCGGGACAGGCGGGTTACGAGCAGTACTTC.

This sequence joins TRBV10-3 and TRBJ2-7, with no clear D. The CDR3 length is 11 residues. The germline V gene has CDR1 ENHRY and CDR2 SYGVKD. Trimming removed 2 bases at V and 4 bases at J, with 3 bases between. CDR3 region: CAISELYEQYF. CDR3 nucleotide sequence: TGTGCCATCAGTGAGCTGTACGAGCAGTACTTC.

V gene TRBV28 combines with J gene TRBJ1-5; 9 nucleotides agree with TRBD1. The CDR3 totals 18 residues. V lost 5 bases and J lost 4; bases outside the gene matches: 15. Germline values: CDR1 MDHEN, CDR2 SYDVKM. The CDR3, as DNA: TGTGCCAGCAGTCCGCGGAGCCGACAGGGGGATCCAAATCAGCCCCAGCATTTT. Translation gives CASSPRSRQGDPNQPQHF.

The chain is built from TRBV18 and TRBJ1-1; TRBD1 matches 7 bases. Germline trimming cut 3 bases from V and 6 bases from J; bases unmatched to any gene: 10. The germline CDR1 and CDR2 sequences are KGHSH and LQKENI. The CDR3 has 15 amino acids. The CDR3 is CASSPERGQVSEAFF. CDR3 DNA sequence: TGTGCCAGCTCACCTGAGCGCGGACAGGTCTCTGAAGCTTTCTTT. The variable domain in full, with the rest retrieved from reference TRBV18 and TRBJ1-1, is NAGVMQNPRHLVRRRGQEARLRCSPMKGHSHVYWYRQLPEEGLKFMVYLQKENIIDESGMPKERFSAEFPKEGPSILRIQQVVRGDSAAYFCASSPERGQVSEAFFGQGTRLTVV.

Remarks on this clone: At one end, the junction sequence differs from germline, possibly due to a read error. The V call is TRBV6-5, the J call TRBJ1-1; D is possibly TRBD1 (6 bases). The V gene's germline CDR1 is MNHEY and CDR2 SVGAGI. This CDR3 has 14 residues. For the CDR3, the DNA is TGTGCCCGCAGCCGACAGCCTCAGGGGACTGAAGCTTTCTTT. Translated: CARSRQPQGTEAFF.

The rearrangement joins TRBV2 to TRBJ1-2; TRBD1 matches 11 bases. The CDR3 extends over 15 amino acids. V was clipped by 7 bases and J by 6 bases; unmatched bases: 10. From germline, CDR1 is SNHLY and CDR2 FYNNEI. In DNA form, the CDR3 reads TGTGCCAGCACTAGGTCGTGGACAGGGGGCGATGGCTACACCTTC. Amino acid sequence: CASTRSWTGGDGYTF.

CDR3 bases: TGTGCCACCAGCAGTTCCCTCACACGGACCAAGGGGGAAAAACTGTTTTTT. Residues: CATSSSLTRTKGEKLFF. J is TRBJ1-4 and V is TRBV15; perhaps TRBD1 as D (5 bases). This CDR3 contains 17 residues. Trimming took off 3 bases at V and 8 bases at J, with 22 bases between the two ends. CDR1 is LNHNV, CDR2 YYDKDF, per germline (reference sequence).

CDR3 bases: TGTGCCAGCAGTTCCCAGGGGGCTCAGCCCCAGCATTTT. It yields the protein CASSSQGAQPQHF. The V call is TRBV28, the J call TRBJ1-5, with 8 bases lining up with TRBD1. This CDR3 contains 13 residues. In germline, CDR1 is MDHEN, CDR2 SYDVKM. The V and J ends lost 4 bases and 6 bases, in that order; junction bases with no gene match: 2.

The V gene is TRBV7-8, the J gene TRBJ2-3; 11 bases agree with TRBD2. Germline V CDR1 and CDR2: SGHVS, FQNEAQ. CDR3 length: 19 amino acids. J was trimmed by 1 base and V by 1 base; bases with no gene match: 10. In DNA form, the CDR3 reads TGTGCCAGCAGCTTAGGACTAGCGGGGAACCCAGGGGGCACAGATACGCAGTATTTT. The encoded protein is CASSLGLAGNPGGTDTQYF.

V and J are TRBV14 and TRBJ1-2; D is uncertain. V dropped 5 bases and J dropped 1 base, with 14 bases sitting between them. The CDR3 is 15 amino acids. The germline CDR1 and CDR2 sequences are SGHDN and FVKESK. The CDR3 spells CASSMVAGLNYGYTF. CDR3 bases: TGTGCCAGCAGCATGGTGGCTGGGCTTAACTATGGCTACACCTTC.

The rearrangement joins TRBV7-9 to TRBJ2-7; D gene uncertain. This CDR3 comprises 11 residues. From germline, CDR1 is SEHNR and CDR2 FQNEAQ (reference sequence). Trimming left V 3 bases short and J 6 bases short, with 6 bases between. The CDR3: CASSFLSEQYF. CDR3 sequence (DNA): TGTGCCAGCAGCTTTCTAAGCGAGCAGTACTTC.

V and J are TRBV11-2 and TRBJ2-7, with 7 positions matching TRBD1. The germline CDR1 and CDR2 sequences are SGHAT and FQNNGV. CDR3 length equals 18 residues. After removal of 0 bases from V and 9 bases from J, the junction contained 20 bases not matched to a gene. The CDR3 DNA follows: TGTGCCAGCAGCTTAGATAGTATGACAGGGTCTACCCTACGATGGCAGTACTTC. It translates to CASSLDSMTGSTLRWQYF.

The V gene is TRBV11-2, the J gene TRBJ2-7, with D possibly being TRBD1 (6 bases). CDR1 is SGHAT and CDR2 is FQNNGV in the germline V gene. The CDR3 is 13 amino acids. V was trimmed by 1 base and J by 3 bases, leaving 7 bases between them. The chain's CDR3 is CASSLGQVYEQYF. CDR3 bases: TGTGCCAGCAGCTTAGGACAGGTCTACGAGCAGTACTTC.

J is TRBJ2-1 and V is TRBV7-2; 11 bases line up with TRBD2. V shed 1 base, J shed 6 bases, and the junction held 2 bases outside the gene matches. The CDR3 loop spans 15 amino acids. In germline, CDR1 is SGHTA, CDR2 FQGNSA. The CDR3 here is CASSLGSGGANEQFF. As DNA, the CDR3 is TGTGCCAGCAGCTTAGGTAGCGGGGGGGCCAATGAGCAGTTCTTC.

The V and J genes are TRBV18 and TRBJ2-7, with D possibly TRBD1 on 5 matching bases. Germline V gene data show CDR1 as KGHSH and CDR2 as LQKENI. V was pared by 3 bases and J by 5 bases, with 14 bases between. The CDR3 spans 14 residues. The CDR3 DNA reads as TGTGCCAGCTCACCCTCAGGGTTACCGAACGAGCAGTACTTC. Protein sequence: CASSPSGLPNEQYF.

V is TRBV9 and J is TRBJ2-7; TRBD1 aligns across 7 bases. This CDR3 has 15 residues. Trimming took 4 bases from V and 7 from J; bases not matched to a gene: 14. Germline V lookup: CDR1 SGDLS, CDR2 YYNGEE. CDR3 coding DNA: TGTGCCAGCAGCCCTCGGACAGGTCAAGCGGCTGAGCAGTACTTC. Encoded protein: CASSPRTGQAAEQYF.

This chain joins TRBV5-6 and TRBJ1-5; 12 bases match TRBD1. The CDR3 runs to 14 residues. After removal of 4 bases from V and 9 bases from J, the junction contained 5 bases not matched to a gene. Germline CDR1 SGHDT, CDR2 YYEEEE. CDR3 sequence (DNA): TGTGCCAGCAGCAGAGGGACAGGGGGCACGCCCCAGCATTTT. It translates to CASSRGTGGTPQHF.

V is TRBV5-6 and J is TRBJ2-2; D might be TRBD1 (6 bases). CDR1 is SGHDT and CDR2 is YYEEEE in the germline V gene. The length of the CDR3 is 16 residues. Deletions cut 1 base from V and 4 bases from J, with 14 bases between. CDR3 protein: CASSLREKQGTGELFF. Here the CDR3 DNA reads TGTGCCAGCAGCTTGAGGGAGAAACAGGGCACCGGGGAGCTGTTTTTT.

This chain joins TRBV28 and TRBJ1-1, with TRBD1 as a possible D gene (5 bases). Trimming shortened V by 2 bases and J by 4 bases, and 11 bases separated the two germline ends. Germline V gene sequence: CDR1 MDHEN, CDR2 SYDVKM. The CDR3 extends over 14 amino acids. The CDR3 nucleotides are TGTGCCAGCAGTTTAAGGGGTGGGCGCACTGAAGCTTTCTTT. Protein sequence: CASSLRGGRTEAFF. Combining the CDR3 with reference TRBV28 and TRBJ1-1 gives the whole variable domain DVKVTQSSRYLVKRTGEKVFLECVQDMDHENMFWYRQDPGLGLRLIYFSYDVKMKEKGDIPEGYSVSREKKERFSLILESASTNQTSMYLCASSLRGGRTEAFFGQGTRLTVV.

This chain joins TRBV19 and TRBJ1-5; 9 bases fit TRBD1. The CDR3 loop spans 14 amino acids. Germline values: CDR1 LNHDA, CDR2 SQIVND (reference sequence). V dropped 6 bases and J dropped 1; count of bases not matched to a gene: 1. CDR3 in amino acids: CASRQGASNQPQHF. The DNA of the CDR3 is TGTGCCAGTAGACAGGGGGCGAGCAATCAGCCCCAGCATTTT.

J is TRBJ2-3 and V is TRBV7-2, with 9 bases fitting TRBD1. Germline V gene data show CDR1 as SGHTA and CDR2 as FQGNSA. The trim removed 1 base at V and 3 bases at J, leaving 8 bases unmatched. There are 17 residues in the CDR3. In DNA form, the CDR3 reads TGTGCCAGCAGCTTAGGATTCGGGACAGGGAGGACAGATACGCAGTATTTT. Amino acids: CASSLGFGTGRTDTQYF.

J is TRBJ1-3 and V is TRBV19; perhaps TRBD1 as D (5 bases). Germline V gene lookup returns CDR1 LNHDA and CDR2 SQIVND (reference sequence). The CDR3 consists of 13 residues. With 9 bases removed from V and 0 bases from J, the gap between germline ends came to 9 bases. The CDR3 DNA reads TGTGCCAGCAGGGTGAGCTCTGGAAACACCATATATTTT. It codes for CASRVSSGNTIYF.

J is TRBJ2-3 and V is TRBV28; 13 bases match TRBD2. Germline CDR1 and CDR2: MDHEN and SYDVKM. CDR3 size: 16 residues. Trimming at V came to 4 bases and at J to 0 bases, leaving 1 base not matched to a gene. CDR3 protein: CASSWGLAGSTDTQYF. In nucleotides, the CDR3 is TGTGCCAGCAGTTGGGGACTAGCGGGGAGCACAGATACGCAGTATTTT.

The CDR3 spells CASSLEGGHYEQYF. As DNA, the CDR3 is TGTGCCAGCAGCTTAGAGGGGGGGCACTACGAGCAGTACTTC. The genes are TRBV7-8 and TRBJ2-7; D may be TRBD2 (7 bases). Trimming pared 1 base from V and 3 bases from J, leaving 10 bases between. Germline V gene lookup returns CDR1 SGHVS and CDR2 FQNEAQ. This CDR3 is built from 14 residues.

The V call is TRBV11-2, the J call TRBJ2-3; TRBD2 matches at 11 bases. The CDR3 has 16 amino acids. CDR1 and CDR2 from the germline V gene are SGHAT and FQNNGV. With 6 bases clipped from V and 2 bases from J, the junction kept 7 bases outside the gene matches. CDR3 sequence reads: CASSLALAGDTDTQYF. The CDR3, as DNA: TGTGCCAGCAGTCTAGCACTAGCGGGGGACACAGATACGCAGTATTTT.

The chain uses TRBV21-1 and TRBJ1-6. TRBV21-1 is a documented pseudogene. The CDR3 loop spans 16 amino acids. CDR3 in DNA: TGTGCCAGCAGCCGCCACCGCGGGGGCAGAAATTCACCCCTCCACTTT. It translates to CASSRHRGGRNSPLHF.